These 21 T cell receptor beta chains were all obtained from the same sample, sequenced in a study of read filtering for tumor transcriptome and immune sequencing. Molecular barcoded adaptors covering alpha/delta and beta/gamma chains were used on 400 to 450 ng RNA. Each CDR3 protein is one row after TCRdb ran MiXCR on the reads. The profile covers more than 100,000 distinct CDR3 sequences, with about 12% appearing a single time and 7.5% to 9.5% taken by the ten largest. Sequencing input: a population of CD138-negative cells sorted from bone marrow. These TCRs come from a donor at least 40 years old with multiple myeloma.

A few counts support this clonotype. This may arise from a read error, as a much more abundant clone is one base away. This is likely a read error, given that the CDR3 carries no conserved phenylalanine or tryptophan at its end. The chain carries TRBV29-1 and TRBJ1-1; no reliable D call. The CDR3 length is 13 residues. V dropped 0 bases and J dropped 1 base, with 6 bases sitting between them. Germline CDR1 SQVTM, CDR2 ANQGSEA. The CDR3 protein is CSVEDLRNTEAFL. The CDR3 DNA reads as TGCAGCGTTGAAGACCTCAGGAACACTGAAGCTTTCCTT.

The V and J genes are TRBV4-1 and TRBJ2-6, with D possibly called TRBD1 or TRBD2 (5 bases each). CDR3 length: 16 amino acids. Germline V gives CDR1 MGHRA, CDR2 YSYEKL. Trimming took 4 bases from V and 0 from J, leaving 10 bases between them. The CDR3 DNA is TGCGCCAGCAGCCCCCGAGGGGTCTCTGGGGCCAACGTCCTGACTTTC. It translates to CASSPRGVSGANVLTF.

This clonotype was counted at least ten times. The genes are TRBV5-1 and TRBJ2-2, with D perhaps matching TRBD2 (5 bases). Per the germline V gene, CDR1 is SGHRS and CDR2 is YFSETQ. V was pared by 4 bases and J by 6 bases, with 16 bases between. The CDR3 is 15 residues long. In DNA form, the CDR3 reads TGCGCCAGCAGCCCCCCCGGGAACGTCGCCGGGGAGCTGTTTTTT. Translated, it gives CASSPPGNVAGELFF.

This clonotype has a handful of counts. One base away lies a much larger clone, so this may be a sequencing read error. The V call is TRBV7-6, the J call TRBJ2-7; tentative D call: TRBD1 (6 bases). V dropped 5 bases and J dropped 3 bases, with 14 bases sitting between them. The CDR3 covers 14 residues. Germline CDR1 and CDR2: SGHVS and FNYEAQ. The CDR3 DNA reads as TGTGCCAGCAGCCGGGACAAGGCCGACTACGAGCAGTACTTC. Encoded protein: CASSRDKADYEQYF.

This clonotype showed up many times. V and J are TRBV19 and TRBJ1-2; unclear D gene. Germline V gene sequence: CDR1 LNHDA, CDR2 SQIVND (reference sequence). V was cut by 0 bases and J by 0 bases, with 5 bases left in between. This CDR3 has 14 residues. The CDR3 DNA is TGTGCCAGTAGTATAGACCGAACTAACTATGGCTACACCTTC. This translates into CASSIDRTNYGYTF. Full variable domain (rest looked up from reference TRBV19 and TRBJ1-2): DGGITQSPKYLFRKEGQNVTLSCEQNLNHDAMYWYRQDPGQGLRLIYYSQIVNDFQKGDIAEGYSVSREKKESFPLTVTSAQKNPTAFYLCASSIDRTNYGYTFGSGTRLTVV.

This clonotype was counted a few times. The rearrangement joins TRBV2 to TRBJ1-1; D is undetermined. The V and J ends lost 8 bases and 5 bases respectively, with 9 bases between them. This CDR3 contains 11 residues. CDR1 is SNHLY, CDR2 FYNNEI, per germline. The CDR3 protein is CASFFGTEAFF. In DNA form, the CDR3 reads TGTGCCAGCTTTTTTGGGACTGAAGCTTTCTTT.

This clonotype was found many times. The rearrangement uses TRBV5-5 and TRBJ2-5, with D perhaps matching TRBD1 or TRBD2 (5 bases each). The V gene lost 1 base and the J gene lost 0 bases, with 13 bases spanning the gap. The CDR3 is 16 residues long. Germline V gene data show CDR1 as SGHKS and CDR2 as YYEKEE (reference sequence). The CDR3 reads CASSLRGPSYQETQYF. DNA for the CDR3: TGTGCCAGCAGCTTGAGGGGACCCTCATACCAAGAGACCCAGTACTTC. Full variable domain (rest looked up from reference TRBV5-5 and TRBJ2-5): DAGVTQSPTHLIKTRGQQVTLRCSPISGHKSVSWYQQVLGQGPQFIFQYYEKEERGRGNFPDRFSARQFPNYSSELNVNALLLGDSALYLCASSLRGPSYQETQYFGPGTRLLVL.

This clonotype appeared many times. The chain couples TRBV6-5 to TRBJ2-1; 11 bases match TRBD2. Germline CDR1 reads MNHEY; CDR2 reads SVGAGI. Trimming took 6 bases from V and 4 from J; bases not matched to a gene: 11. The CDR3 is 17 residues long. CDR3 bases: TGTGCCAGCAGCAAAGGAACTAGCGGGAGCTCTTACAATGAGCAGTTCTTC. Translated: CASSKGTSGSSYNEQFF.

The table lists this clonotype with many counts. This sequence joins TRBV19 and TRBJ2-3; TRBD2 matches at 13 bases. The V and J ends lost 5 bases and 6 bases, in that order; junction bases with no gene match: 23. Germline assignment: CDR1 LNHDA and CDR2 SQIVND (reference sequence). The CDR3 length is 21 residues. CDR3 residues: CASSHRTRGLAGVPGFDTQYF. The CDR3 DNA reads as TGTGCCAGTAGTCACCGTACGAGAGGACTAGCGGGAGTACCTGGGTTTGATACGCAGTATTTT.

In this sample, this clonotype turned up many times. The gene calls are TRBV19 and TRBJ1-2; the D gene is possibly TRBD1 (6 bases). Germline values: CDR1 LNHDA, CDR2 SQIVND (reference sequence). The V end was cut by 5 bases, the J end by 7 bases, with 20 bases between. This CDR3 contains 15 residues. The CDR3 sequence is CASSPAGGGSGGYTF. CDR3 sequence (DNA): TGTGCCAGTAGTCCGGCCGGGGGGGGCTCTGGTGGCTACACCTTC.

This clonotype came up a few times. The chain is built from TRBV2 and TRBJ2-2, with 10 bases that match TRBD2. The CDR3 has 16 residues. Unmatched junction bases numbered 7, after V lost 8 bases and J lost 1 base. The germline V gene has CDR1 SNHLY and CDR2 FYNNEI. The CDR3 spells CASSASGSENTGELFF. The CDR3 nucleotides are TGTGCCAGCTCGGCTAGCGGGAGTGAGAACACCGGGGAGCTGTTTTTT. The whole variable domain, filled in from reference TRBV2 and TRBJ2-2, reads EPEVTQTPSHQVTQMGQEVILRCVPISNHLYFYWYRQILGQKVEFLVSFYNNEISEKSEIFDDQFSVERPDGSNFTLKIRSTKLEDSAMYFCASSASGSENTGELFFGEGSRLTVL.

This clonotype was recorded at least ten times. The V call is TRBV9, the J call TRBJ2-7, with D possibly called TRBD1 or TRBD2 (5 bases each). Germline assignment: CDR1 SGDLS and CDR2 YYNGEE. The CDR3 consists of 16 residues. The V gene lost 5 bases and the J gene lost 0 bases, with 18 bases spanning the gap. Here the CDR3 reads CASSLTFRDASYEQYF. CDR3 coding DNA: TGTGCCAGCAGTTTAACCTTCCGGGACGCCTCCTACGAGCAGTACTTC.

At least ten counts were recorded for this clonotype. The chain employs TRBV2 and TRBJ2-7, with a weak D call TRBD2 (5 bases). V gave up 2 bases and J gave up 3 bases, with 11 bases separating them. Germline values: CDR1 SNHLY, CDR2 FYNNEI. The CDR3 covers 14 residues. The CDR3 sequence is CASSEIKRHYEQYF. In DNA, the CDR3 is TGTGCCAGCAGTGAAATCAAGCGGCACTACGAGCAGTACTTC.

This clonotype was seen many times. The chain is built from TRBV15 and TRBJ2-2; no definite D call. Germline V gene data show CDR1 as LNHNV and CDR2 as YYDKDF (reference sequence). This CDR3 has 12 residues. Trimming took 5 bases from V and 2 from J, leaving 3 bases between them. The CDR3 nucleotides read TGTGCCACCAGCCTTAACACCGGGGAGCTGTTTTTT. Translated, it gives CATSLNTGELFF.

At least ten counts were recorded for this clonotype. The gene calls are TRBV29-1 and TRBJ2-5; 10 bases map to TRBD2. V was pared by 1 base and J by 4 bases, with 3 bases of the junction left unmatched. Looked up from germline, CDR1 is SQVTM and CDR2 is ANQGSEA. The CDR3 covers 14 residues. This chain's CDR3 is CSVEASGRGETQYF. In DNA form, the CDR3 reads TGCAGCGTTGAAGCTAGCGGGAGAGGAGAGACCCAGTACTTC. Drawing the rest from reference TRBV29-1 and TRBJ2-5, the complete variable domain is SAVISQKPSRDICQRGTSLTIQCQVDSQVTMMFWYRQQPGQSLTLIATANQGSEATYESGFVIDKFPISRPNLTFSTLTVSNMSPEDSSIYLCSVEASGRGETQYFGPGTRLLVL.

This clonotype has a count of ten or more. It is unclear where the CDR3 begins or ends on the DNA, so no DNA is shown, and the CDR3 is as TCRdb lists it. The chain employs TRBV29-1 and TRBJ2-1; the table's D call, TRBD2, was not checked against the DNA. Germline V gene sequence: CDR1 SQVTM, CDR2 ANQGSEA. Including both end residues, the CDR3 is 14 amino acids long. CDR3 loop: CSAVVGSGSEREFF.

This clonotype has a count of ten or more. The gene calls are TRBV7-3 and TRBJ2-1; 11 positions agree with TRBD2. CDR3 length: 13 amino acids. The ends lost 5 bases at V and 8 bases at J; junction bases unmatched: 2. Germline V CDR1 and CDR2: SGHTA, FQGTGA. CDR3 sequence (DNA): TGTGCCAGCAGCCGACTAGCGGGATATGAGCAGTTCTTC. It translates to CASSRLAGYEQFF.

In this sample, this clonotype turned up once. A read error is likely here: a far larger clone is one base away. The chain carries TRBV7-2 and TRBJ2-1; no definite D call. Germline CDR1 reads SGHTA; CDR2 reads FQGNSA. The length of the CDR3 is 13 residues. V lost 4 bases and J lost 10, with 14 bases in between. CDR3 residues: CASSSPPSREQFF. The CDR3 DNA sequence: TGTGCCAGCAGCTCCCCCCCCTCCAGAGAGCAGTTCTTC.

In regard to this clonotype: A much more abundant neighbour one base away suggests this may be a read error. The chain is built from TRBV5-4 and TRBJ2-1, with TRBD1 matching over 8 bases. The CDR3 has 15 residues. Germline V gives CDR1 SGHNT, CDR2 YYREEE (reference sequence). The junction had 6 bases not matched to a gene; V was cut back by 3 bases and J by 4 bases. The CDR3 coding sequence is TGTGCCAGCAGCTCAGAGACAGGGGTATACAATGAGCAGTTCTTC. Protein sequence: CASSSETGVYNEQFF.

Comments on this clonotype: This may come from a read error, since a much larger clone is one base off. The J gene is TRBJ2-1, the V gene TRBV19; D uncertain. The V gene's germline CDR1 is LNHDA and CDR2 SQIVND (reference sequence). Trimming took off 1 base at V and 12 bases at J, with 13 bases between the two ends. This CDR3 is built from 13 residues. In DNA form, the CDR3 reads TGTGCCAGTAGTATAGGCCATTTCGATGGGCAGTTCTTC. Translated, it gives CASSIGHFDGQFF.

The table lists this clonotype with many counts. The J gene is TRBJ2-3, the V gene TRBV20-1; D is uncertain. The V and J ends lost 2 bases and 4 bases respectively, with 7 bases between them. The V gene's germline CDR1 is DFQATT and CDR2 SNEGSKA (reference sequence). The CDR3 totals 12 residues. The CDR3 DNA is TGCAGTGCTAGAACAACAGCAGATACGCAGTATTTT. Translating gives CSARTTADTQYF.